The entry below gives a single TCR beta chain sequence along with its context. What it recognizes is unknown. Survey-depth immunoSEQ sequencing covered TCR beta CDR3 regions. Data came from immunoSEQ multiplex PCR; TCRdb stores just in-frame clones and leaves some out. Among thousands of clones listed, approximately 60% were seen once. This sample was taken from a study of CD8 T cell repertoires and HIV-1 epitope variants. Study in general: Epitopes were three Gag families plus Nef HW9 and YT9. General study points: A handful of clonotypes recognized Nef KF9, one HW9, none TAALDMSHF. Of nine antigen-specific beta clonotypes, about six appeared to cross-react with escape variants.

The CDR3 has 12 residues. The V end was cut by 0 bases, the J end by 8 bases, with 5 bases between. The V gene's germline CDR1 is SGDLS and CDR2 YYNGEE. The material sequenced was cultured CD8+ T cells derived from PBMCs. The V call is TRBV9, the J call TRBJ2-2, with D unclear. The sequence came from a male donor with HIV. In nucleotides, the CDR3 is TGTGCCAGCAGCGTAGGGGGAGGGGAGCTGTTTTTT. Translated: CASSVGGGELFF.